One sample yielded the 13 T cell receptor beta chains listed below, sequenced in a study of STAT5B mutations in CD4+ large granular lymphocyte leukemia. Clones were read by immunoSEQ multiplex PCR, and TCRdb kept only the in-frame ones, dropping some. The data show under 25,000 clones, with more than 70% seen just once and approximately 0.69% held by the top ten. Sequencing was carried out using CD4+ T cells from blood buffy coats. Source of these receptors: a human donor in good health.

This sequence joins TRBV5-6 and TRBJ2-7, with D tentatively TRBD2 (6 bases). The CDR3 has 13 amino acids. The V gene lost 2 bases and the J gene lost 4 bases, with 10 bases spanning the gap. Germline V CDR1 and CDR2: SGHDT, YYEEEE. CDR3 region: CASSLQGRYEQYF. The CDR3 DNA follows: TGTGCCAGCAGCTTACAAGGGAGGTACGAGCAGTACTTC.

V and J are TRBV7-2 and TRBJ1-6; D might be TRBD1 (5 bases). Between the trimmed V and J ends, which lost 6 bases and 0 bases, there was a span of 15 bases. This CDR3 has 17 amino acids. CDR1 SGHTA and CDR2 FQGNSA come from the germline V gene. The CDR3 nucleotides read TGTGCCAGCAGTCGGGACTCCAGGAGCTCCTATAATTCACCCCTCCACTTT. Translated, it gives CASSRDSRSSYNSPLHF.

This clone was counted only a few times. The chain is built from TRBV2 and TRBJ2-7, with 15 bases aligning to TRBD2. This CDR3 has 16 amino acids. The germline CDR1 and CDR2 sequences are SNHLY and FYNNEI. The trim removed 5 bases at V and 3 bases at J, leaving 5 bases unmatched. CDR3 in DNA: TGTGCCAGCAGTTCGGGACTAGCGGGGGGAAGCTACGAGCAGTACTTC. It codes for CASSSGLAGGSYEQYF.

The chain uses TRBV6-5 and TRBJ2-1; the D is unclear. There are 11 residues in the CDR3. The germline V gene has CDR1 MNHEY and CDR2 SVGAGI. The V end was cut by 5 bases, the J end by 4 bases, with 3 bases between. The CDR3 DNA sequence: TGTGCCAGCAGTACATACAATGAGCAGTTCTTC. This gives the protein CASSTYNEQFF.

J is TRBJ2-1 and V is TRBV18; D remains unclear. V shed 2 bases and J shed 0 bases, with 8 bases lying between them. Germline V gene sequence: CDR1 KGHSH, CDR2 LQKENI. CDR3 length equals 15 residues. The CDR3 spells CASSPSPSSYNEQFF. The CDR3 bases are TGTGCCAGCTCACCAAGCCCTAGCTCCTACAATGAGCAGTTCTTC.

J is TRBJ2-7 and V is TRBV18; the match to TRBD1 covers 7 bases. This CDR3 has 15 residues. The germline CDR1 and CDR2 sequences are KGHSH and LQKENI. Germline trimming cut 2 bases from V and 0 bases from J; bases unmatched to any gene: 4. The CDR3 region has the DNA TGTGCCAGCTCACCAAGTAGACAGGGCTCCTACGAGCAGTACTTC. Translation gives CASSPSRQGSYEQYF.

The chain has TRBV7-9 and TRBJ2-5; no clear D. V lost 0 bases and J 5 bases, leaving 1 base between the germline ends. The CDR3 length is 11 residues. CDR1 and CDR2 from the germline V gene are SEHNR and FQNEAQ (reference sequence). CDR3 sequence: CASSLAETQYF. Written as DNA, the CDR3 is TGTGCCAGCAGCTTAGCGGAGACCCAGTACTTC.

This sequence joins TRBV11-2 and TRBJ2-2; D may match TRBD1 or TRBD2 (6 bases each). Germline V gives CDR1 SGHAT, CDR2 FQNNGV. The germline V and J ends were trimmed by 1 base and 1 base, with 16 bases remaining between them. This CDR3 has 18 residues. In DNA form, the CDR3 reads TGTGCCAGCAGCTTAGTGGGGTGGAAGGGGGGGAACACCGGGGAGCTGTTTTTT. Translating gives CASSLVGWKGGNTGELFF.

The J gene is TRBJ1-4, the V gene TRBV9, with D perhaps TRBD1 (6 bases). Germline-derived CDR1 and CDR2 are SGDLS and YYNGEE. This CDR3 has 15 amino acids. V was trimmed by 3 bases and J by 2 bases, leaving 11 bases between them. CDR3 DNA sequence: TGTGCCAGCAGCGCGGGGGGGCGGACTAATGAAAAACTGTTTTTT. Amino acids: CASSAGGRTNEKLFF. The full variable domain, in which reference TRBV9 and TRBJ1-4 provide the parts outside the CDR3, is DSGVTQTPKHLITATGQRVTLRCSPRSGDLSVYWYQQSLDQGLQFLIQYYNGEERAKGNILERFSAQQFPDLHSELNLSSLELGDSALYFCASSAGGRTNEKLFFGSGTQLSVL.

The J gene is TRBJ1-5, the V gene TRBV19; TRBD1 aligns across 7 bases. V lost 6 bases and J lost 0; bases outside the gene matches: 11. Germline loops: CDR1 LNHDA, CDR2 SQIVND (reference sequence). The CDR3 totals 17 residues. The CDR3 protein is CASRRQGGDHSNQPQHF. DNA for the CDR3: TGTGCCAGTAGGCGACAGGGAGGTGATCATAGCAATCAGCCCCAGCATTTT. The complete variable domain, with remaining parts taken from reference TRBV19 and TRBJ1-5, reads DGGITQSPKYLFRKEGQNVTLSCEQNLNHDAMYWYRQDPGQGLRLIYYSQIVNDFQKGDIAEGYSVSREKKESFPLTVTSAQKNPTAFYLCASRRQGGDHSNQPQHFGDGTRLSIL.

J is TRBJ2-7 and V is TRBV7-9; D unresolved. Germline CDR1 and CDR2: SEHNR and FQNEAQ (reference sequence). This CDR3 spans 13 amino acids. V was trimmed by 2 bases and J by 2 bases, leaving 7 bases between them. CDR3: CASSLHGAYEQYF. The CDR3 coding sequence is TGTGCCAGCAGCTTACACGGTGCCTACGAGCAGTACTTC.

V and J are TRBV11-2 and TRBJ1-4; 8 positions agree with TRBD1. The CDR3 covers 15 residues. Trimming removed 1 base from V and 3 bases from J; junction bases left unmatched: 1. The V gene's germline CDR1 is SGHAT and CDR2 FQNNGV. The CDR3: CASSLGQGPNEKLFF. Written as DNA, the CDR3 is TGTGCCAGCAGCTTAGGACAGGGGCCTAATGAAAAACTGTTTTTT.

The CDR3: CASSIRGGQETQYF. The CDR3 DNA reads TGTGCCAGCAGCATCCGTGGGGGGCAAGAGACCCAGTACTTC. This sequence joins TRBV6-1 and TRBJ2-5; maybe TRBD2 (6 bases). Per germline, CDR1 MNHNS and CDR2 SASEGT. V lost 6 bases and J lost 2, with 13 bases in between. CDR3 length: 14 amino acids.